The 2 T cell receptor beta chains below were found in one sample sequenced in a study of blood T cell repertoires in COVID-19. Method: immunoSEQ multiplex PCR; TCRdb's copy keeps in-frame clones and lacks some. The table shows about 210,000 clones, with approximately 85% occurring only once. The sequenced sample consisted of peripheral blood. These receptors were obtained from a man in his fifties or sixties with COVID-19, enrolled during active disease.

The V and J genes are TRBV7-6 and TRBJ1-4; no clear D. CDR3 size: 15 residues. V was trimmed by 5 bases and J by 7 bases, leaving 17 bases between them. CDR1 and CDR2 (germline): SGHVS, FNYEAQ. The CDR3 is CASSPSPSAGEKLFF. The CDR3 DNA is TGTGCCAGCAGCCCGTCGCCTTCCGCGGGTGAAAAACTGTTTTTT.

J is TRBJ1-5 and V is TRBV7-2; 11 bases line up with TRBD1. After removal of 0 bases from V and 6 bases from J, the junction contained 4 bases not matched to a gene. In germline, CDR1 is SGHTA, CDR2 FQGNSA. This CDR3 contains 16 residues. The CDR3 is CASSLAGQGVSQPQHF. As DNA, the CDR3 is TGTGCCAGCAGCTTAGCGGGACAGGGGGTAAGTCAGCCCCAGCATTTT.